These 9 T cell receptor beta chains were all obtained from the same sample, sequenced in a study of vaccination and CD4 T cells after COVID-19. Regarding treatment: roughly 11-day PBMC culture with coronavirus spike peptide pools or control peptides (ViraFEST assay). The antigens for these receptors are not known. An Oncomine TCR Beta short-read assay was used to sequence the DNA from cultured CD4+ T cells. TCRdb redid the calling of the PCR reads with MiXCR, one entry per CDR3 protein. The repertoire includes approximately 19,000 distinct CDR3 sequences, roughly 50% of them detected once, and about a tenth sits in the top ten. Sample: CD4+ T cells from blood, cultured in vitro. These receptors were collected from a human donor who had recovered from COVID-19.

The V and J genes are TRBV12-3 or TRBV12-4 and TRBJ1-5, with 9 bases lining up with TRBD1. This CDR3 region has 15 residues. Germline trimming cut 4 bases from V and 6 bases from J; bases unmatched to any gene: 7. The CDR3 DNA follows: TGTGCCAGCAGTTACAGTACAGGGGGCGTTCAGCCCCAGCATTTT. It is translated as CASSYSTGGVQPQHF.

J is TRBJ2-2 and V is TRBV12-3 or TRBV12-4; the D gene is possibly TRBD2 (5 bases). CDR3 length: 14 amino acids. V was pared by 5 bases and J by 8 bases, with 15 bases between. The CDR3 here is CASSAYRDTGELFF. DNA of the CDR3: TGTGCCAGCAGTGCCTATCGGGATACGGGGGAGCTGTTTTTT.

The chain has TRBV6-5 and TRBJ1-2; D possibly corresponds to TRBD1 (6 bases). V lost 4 bases, J lost 5 bases, and 20 bases lay in between. Germline V lookup: CDR1 MNHEY, CDR2 SVGAGI. The CDR3 has 16 residues. CDR3 in amino acids: CASSFRGRGEAYGYTF. CDR3 in DNA: TGTGCCAGCAGTTTCAGGGGAAGAGGGGAAGCGTATGGCTACACCTTC.

V is TRBV19 and J is TRBJ1-5; no reliable D call. Germline CDR1 reads LNHDA; CDR2 reads SQIVND (reference sequence). Between the trimmed V and J ends, which lost 5 bases and 0 bases, there was a span of 8 bases. This CDR3 is built from 14 residues. The CDR3 here is CASSWEYSNQPQHF. CDR3 sequence (DNA): TGTGCCAGTAGTTGGGAGTATAGCAATCAGCCCCAGCATTTT. Variable domain in full (rest from reference TRBV19 and TRBJ1-5): DGGITQSPKYLFRKEGQNVTLSCEQNLNHDAMYWYRQDPGQGLRLIYYSQIVNDFQKGDIAEGYSVSREKKESFPLTVTSAQKNPTAFYLCASSWEYSNQPQHFGDGTRLSIL.

The table lists this clonotype with a few counts. CDR3 bases: TGTGCCAGCAGCTCCCAGGGGGCAAGCACCGAGCAGTACTTC. Translated, it gives CASSSQGASTEQYF. The chain has TRBV7-2 and TRBJ2-7, with 8 bases fitting TRBD1. There are 14 residues in the CDR3. The germline CDR1 and CDR2 sequences are SGHTA and FQGNSA. The V gene end was trimmed by 4 bases and the J gene end by 6 bases; junction bases not matched to a gene: 8.

The CDR3 reads CASSDSTSGNTIYF. Written as DNA, the CDR3 is TGTGCCAGCAGTGACAGTACCTCTGGAAACACCATATATTTT. The genes are TRBV6-1 and TRBJ1-3; the D is unclear. Germline loops: CDR1 MNHNS, CDR2 SASEGT. V lost 3 bases and J 0 bases, leaving 6 bases between the germline ends. The CDR3 is 14 residues long.

The chain employs TRBV14 and TRBJ1-1; 9 bases match TRBD1. With 4 bases clipped from V and 2 bases from J, the junction kept 5 bases outside the gene matches. Looked up from germline, CDR1 is SGHDN and CDR2 is FVKESK. The CDR3 consists of 15 residues. The CDR3 loop is CASSPLTGGNTEAFF. DNA of the CDR3: TGTGCCAGCAGCCCACTGACAGGGGGAAACACTGAAGCTTTCTTT.

This rearrangement joins TRBV7-9 to TRBJ2-1; 7 bases line up with TRBD2. Germline V gives CDR1 SEHNR, CDR2 FQNEAQ (reference sequence). Unmatched junction bases numbered 10, after V lost 3 bases and J lost 5 bases. The length of the CDR3 is 16 residues. CDR3 DNA sequence: TGTGCCAGCAGCTTCGTAGGCGGGAGAGTCCACAATGAGCAGTTCTTC. Translated: CASSFVGGRVHNEQFF.

V is TRBV7-2 and J is TRBJ2-3; D tentatively reads TRBD1 or TRBD2 (5 bases each). Germline values: CDR1 SGHTA, CDR2 FQGNSA. V shed 5 bases and J shed 0 bases, with 9 bases lying between them. This CDR3 has 14 amino acids. CDR3 loop: CASSPGPSTDTQYF. In nucleotides, the CDR3 is TGTGCCAGCAGCCCGGGACCAAGCACAGATACGCAGTATTTT.